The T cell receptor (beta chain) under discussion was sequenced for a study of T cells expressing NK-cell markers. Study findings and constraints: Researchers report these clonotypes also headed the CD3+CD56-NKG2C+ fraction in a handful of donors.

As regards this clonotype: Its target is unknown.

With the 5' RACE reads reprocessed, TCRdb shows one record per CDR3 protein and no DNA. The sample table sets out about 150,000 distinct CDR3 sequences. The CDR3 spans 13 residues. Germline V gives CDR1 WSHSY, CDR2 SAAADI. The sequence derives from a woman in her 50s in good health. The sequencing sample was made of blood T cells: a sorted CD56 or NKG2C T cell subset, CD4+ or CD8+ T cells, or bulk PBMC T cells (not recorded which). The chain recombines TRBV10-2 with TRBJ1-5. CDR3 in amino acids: CASSESVNQPQHF.